Listed below are T cell receptor beta chains from one sample, sequenced in a study of PD-L1 blockade in urothelial cancer. Method: immunoSEQ multiplex PCR; TCRdb's copy keeps in-frame clones and lacks some. The table shows 90,000 to 120,000 clones, with around 82% occurring only once. This material consisted of PBMCs, taken around atezolizumab (anti-PD-L1) treatment. The receptors derive from a man in his forties or fifties with urothelial cancer. Both conserved end residues are trimmed from each CDR3. Size is omitted from some rows. Given values are once, few, many or a class for expanded clones.

v_gene: TRBV5-5
abundance: NA
CDR3aa: ASSWVTGNEQY

v_gene: TRBV14
abundance: NA
CDR3aa: ASSLDGQPNSPLH

v_gene: TRBV10-3
abundance: once
CDR3aa: AIRRQGREWAYEQY

v_gene: TRBV6-5
abundance: NA
CDR3aa: ASWTALYPDTQY

v_gene: TRBV18
abundance: NA
CDR3aa: ASSKLPGGTEETQY

v_gene: TRBV6-6
abundance: NA
CDR3aa: ASRALAGGTDTQY

v_gene: TRBV7-2
abundance: NA
CDR3aa: ASSLQGNTEAF

v_gene: TRBV27
abundance: NA
CDR3aa: ATASEGLYNSPLH

v_gene: TRBV7-9
abundance: NA
CDR3aa: ASSPPGNEGNIQY

v_gene: TRBV7-2
abundance: NA
CDR3aa: ASSLGTGGHEQY

v_gene: TRBV7-2
abundance: NA
CDR3aa: ASSLLPSSGTYEQY

v_gene: TRBV6-5
abundance: NA
CDR3aa: ASSSPGLASYEQY

v_gene: TRBV10-3
abundance: NA
CDR3aa: AISKKTGTGTSPLH

v_gene: TRBV9
abundance: NA
CDR3aa: ASSGSSSGGQGNSPLH

v_gene: TRBV7-9
abundance: once
CDR3aa: ASSLGTSEQY

v_gene: TRBV27
abundance: few
CDR3aa: ASSLSGQGNSPLH

v_gene: TRBV21-1
abundance: few
CDR3aa: ASSYRTGGETQY

v_gene: TRBV29-1
abundance: NA
CDR3aa: SVIRGGSEKLF

v_gene: TRBV4-2
abundance: NA
CDR3aa: ASSQDRDQPQH

v_gene: TRBV10-3
abundance: NA
CDR3aa: AISLGQGVGETQY

v_gene: TRBV19
abundance: NA
CDR3aa: ASSRGGSGNTIY

v_gene: TRBV6-6
abundance: NA
CDR3aa: ASSPGTRSYEQY

v_gene: TRBV28
abundance: NA
CDR3aa: ASSLRLSNYGYT

v_gene: TRBV27
abundance: NA
CDR3aa: ASSRGGLAGLTDTQY

v_gene: TRBV5-4
abundance: NA
CDR3aa: ASSSGGQDPNQPQH

v_gene: TRBV30
abundance: NA
CDR3aa: AWTTRGGYEQY